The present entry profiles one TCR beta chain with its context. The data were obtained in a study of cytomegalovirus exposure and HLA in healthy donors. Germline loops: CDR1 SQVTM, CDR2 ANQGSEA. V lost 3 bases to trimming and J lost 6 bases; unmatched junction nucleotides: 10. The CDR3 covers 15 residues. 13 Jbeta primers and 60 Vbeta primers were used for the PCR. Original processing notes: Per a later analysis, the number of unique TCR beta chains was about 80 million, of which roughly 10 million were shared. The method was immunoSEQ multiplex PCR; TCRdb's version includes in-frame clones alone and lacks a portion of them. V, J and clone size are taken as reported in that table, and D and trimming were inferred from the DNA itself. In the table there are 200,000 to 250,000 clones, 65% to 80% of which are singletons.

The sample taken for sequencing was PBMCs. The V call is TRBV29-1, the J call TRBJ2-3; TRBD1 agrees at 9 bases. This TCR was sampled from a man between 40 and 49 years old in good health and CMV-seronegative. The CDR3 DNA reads TGCAGCGTTGACGGTATTAGACAGGGGGGGGATACGCAGTATTTT. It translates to CSVDGIRQGGDTQYF.